The text below deals with one T cell receptor beta chain. No antigen is known for it. The length of the CDR3 is 12 residues. CDR1 SQVTM and CDR2 ANQGSEA come from the germline V gene. A v3.0 immunoSEQ assay was performed at survey level. Sequenced by immunoSEQ multiplex PCR; TCRdb stores in-frame clones only, minus some. The table shows about 25,000 clones, with roughly 79% occurring only once. The data stem from a study of long-term antiretroviral therapy in people with HIV. Study-wide findings and caveats: Regardless of time point, clones expanded before ART dominated the repertoire. HIV repertoires spanned narrower CDR3 length ranges than controls. Collection spanned 2004 to 2017; ART regimens may be less effective than current ones.

This TCR was recovered from a man younger than 45 with HIV. J is TRBJ2-5 and V is TRBV29-1; tentatively, D is TRBD1 or TRBD2 (5 bases each). The material was unsorted PBMCs, obtained 2.1 years after starting antiretroviral therapy. The CDR3 spells CSLGEPQETQYF. DNA of the CDR3: TGCAGTCTGGGGGAGCCCCAAGAGACCCAGTACTTC.